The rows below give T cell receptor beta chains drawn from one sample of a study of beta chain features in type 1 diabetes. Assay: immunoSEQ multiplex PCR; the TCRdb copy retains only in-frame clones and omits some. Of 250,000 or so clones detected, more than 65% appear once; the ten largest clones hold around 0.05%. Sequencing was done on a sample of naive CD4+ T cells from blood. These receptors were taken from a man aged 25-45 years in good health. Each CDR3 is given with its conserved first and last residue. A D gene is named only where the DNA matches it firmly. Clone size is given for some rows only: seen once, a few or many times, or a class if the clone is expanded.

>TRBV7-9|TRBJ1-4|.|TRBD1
TGTGCCAGCAGCTTAGGCGGGACAGGGAATGAAAAACTGTTTTTT
CASSLGGTGNEKLFF
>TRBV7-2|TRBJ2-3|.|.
TGTGCCAGCAGTTCCACGAGCGGGACAGAGAGGGATTTT
CASSSTSGTERDF
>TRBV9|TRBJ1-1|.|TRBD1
TGTGCCAGCAGCGTCGACAGGGGAATGAACACTGAAGCTTTCTTT
CASSVDRGMNTEAFF
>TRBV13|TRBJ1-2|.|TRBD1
TGTGCCAGCAGCGGACCAGGGGGCGGTGGCTACACCTTC
CASSGPGGGGYTF
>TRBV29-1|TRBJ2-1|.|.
TGCAGCGTTGGGGAATACAATGAGCAGTTCTTC
CSVGEYNEQFF
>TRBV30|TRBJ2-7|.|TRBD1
TGTGCCTGGAGTGGACAGGGGGGCTACGAGCAGTACTTC
CAWSGQGGYEQYF
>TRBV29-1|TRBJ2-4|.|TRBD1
TGCAGCGCGGGACAGATGGAAAACATTCAGTACTTC
CSAGQMENIQYF
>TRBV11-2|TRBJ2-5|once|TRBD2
TGTGCCAGCAGCCCACTAGCGGGAGTTGAGACCCAGTACTTC
CASSPLAGVETQYF
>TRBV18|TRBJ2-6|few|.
TGTGCCAGCTCACCACTGGGGGTATCAGGGGCCAACGTCCTGACTTTC
CASSPLGVSGANVLTF
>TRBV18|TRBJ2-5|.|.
TGTGCCAGCTCACCAGTGTCCCAAGAGACCCAGTACTTC
CASSPVSQETQYF
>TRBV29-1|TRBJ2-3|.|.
TGCAGCGTTGAGGCTCTCGAGGGCTGGAGCACAGATACGCAGTATTTT
CSVEALEGWSTDTQYF
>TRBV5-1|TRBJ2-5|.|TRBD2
TGCGCCAGCAGCGCCGGGGCTAGCGGGCGGATAAAAGAGACCCAGTACTTC
CASSAGASGRIKETQYF
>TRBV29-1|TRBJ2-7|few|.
TGCAGCGTTGAAAGTGGCAGTGCCTACGAGCAGTACTTC
CSVESGSAYEQYF
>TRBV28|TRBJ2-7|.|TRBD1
TGTGCCAGCAGGAGACAGGGCTCCTACGAGCAGTACTTC
CASRRQGSYEQYF
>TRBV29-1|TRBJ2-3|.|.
TGCAGCGTAGACTCTAGAAGGGCAGATACGCAGTATTTT
CSVDSRRADTQYF
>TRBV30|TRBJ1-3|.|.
TGTGCCTGGAACCGGAACTCTGGAAACACCATATATTTT
CAWNRNSGNTIYF
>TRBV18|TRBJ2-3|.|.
TGTGCCAGCTCACCAGTGCAGGGTAGCACAGATACGCAGTATTTT
CASSPVQGSTDTQYF
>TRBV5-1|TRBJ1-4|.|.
TGCGCCAGCAGCGGCGGACAGCATGAAAAACTGTTTTTT
CASSGGQHEKLFF
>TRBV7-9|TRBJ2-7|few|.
TGTGCCAGCAGCTTGGGGCCAGGGTTATACGAGCAGTACTTC
CASSLGPGLYEQYF
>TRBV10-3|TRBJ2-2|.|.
TGTGCCATCAGGCCAGGAACACCGGGGGAGCTGTTTTTT
CAIRPGTPGELFF
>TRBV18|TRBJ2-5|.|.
TGTGCCAGCTCACGTAAAGAGACCCAGTACTTC
CASSRKETQYF
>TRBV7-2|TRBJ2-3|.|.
TGTGCCAGCAGCTTTTGGCCCAGCGGGCGCTCGAATACGCAGTATTTT
CASSFWPSGRSNTQYF
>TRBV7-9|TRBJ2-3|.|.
TGTGCCAGCAGCCCCTACCCGGGGGGCGGAACAGATACGCAGTATTTT
CASSPYPGGGTDTQYF
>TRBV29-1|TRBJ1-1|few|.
TGCAGCGTTTTTAGGGGGAACACTGAAGCTTTCTTT
CSVFRGNTEAFF
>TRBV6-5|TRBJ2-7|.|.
TGTGCCAGCAGTTACCTCGTATTAGGCGAGCAGTACTTC
CASSYLVLGEQYF
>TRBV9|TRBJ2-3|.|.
TGTGCCAGCAGCGCCACGGGGACTCGCATAGATACGCAGTATTTT
CASSATGTRIDTQYF
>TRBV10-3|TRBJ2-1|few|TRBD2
TGTGCCATAATGGCTAGCGGGAGTAATGAGCAGTTCTTC
CAIMASGSNEQFF
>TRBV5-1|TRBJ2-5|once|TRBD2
TGCGCCAGCAGCTTGACGGGGGGGCCGTCGGTGCAAGAGACCCAGTACTTC
CASSLTGGPSVQETQYF
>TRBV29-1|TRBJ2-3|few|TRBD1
TGCAGCGTCCGGACAGGGCAGATCACAGATACGCAGTATTTT
CSVRTGQITDTQYF
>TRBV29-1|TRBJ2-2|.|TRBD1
TGCAGCGTAAGGACAGGGGTGAACACCGGGGAGCTGTTTTTT
CSVRTGVNTGELFF
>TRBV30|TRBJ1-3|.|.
TGTGCCTGGAGTGTGGTCTCTGGAAACACCATATATTTT
CAWSVVSGNTIYF
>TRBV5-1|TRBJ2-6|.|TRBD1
TGCGCCAGCAGCTTGGCTATGACAGGGTTAATTGGGGCCAACGTCCTGACTTTC
CASSLAMTGLIGANVLTF